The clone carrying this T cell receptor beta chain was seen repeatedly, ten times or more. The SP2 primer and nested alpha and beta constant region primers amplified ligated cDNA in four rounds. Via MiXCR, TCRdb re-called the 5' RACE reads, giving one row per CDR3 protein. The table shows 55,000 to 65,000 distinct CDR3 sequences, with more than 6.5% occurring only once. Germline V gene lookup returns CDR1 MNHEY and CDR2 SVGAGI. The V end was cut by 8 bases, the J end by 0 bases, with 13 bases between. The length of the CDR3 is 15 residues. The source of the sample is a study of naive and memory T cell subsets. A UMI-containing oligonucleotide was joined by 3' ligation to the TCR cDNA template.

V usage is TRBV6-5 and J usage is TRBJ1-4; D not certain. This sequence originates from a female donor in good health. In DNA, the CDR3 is TGTGCCAGCCGTACGTCCATTGCAACTAATGAAAAACTGTTTTTT. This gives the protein CASRTSIATNEKLFF.